The source of this T cell receptor beta chain is a study of siplizumab effects on memory and regulatory T cells. Overall study findings and caveats: The apparent diversity of naive T cells exceeded that of memory cells, and naive T cells seemed to make a major contribution to the alloresponse. Only a minor fraction of alloreactive clones mapped to unstimulated subsets.

Assays examined roughly 9.2 x 10^4 TCR templates per sample. TCRdb keeps only in-frame clones here, not all; method: immunoSEQ multiplex PCR. Altogether around 100,000 clones are present, around 90% being singletons, with the ten largest covering about 12%. V lost 4 bases and J lost 3, with 9 bases in between. The CDR3 spans 13 residues. Germline loops: CDR1 WNHNN, CDR2 SYGVQD (reference sequence). Remarks on this clone: The antigen remains unidentified.

The material sequenced was non-Treg CD4+ T cells sorted from blood. The chain combines TRBV10-1 with TRBJ1-1; D perhaps matches TRBD1 (5 bases). The sequence derives from a human donor in good health. The DNA for the CDR3 is TGCGCCAGCAGTGGAATCAGGGACACTGAAGCTTTCTTT. Amino acid sequence: CASSGIRDTEAFF.